This is a list of T cell receptor beta chains from one sample in a study of response to subunit inactivated influenza vaccine. One entry per CDR3 protein results from TCRdb running MiXCR on the RT-PCR reads. Found here are about 700,000 distinct CDR3 sequences, approximately 15% of them singletons; the top ten hold 6% to 7%. The sequenced sample was PBMCs from blood, obtained 14 to 15 days before vaccination. These receptors were taken from a middle-aged man who received an inactivated influenza vaccine. Each CDR3 is given with its conserved first and last residue. Each record gives: J gene, clone size, CDR3 length, V gene, D gene, CDR3 DNA, CDR3 protein. The D gene is left open where the match is weak. Clone size is given for some rows only: seen once, a few or many times, or a class if the clone is expanded.

TRBJ2-3	few	18	TRBV4-3	NA	TGCGCCAGCAGCCACTTTAGATTCCTCGGAGTTGGGACAGATACGCAGTATTTT	CASSHFRFLGVGTDTQYF
TRBJ2-7	few	13	TRBV27	NA	TGTGCCAGCAGTTTAGGTACCCAGGGGGAGCAGTACTTC	CASSLGTQGEQYF
TRBJ1-5	few	14	TRBV6-2/TRBV6-3	NA	TGTGCCAGCAGTTACCCCGGCGGCGGGGGGCCCCAGCATTTT	CASSYPGGGGPQHF
TRBJ2-3	NA	11	TRBV2	NA	TGTGCCAGCAGTGTCAGGGTTACGCAGTATTTT	CASSVRVTQYF
TRBJ2-7	few	12	TRBV6-2/TRBV6-3	NA	TGTGCCAGCAGTTACTCGGATACCGGGCAGTACTTC	CASSYSDTGQYF
TRBJ1-1	few	18	TRBV29-1	TRBD1	TGCAGCGTTGAGATATTGGGGACAGGGGGTAGCATGAACACTGAAGCTTTCTTT	CSVEILGTGGSMNTEAFF
TRBJ1-6	few	16	TRBV9	NA	TGTGCCAGCAGCGCGGAGGGGCCTGGCGATAATTCACCCCTCCACTTT	CASSAEGPGDNSPLHF
TRBJ1-6	few	15	TRBV4-2	NA	TGTGCCAGCAGCCAAAGGACAGAGAGCGGTTCACCCCTCCACTTT	CASSQRTESGSPLHF
TRBJ2-5	few	15	TRBV6-5	NA	TGTGCCAGCAGTTACATCAGGACCCCCGGGGAGACCCAGTACTTC	CASSYIRTPGETQYF
TRBJ2-2	few	15	TRBV5-1	TRBD1	TGCGCCAGCAGCTTGGTCCCGACAGGGGCCGGGGAGCTGTTTTTT	CASSLVPTGAGELFF
TRBJ2-7	NA	15	TRBV9	NA	TGTGCCAGCAGCGTAGAGGTAGGGGCGATCTACGAGCAGTACTTC	CASSVEVGAIYEQYF
TRBJ1-5	NA	14	TRBV20-1	NA	TGCAGTGCTAGAGGGGAACGGGGCAATCAGCCCCAGCATTTT	CSARGERGNQPQHF
TRBJ2-3	few	13	TRBV7-2	NA	TGTGCCAGCAGCTTATGGGCCACAGATACGCAGTATTTT	CASSLWATDTQYF
TRBJ1-1	many	14	TRBV6-1	NA	TGTGCCAGCAGTGTGCGGGGGAAGAACACTGAAGCTTTCTTT	CASSVRGKNTEAFF
TRBJ1-2	few	15	TRBV29-1	TRBD1	TGCAGCGTTGAAGATACCGGGACAGGGGTTAGTGGCTACACCTTC	CSVEDTGTGVSGYTF
TRBJ1-5	NA	16	TRBV7-2	NA	TGTGCCAGCAGCTTAGATGTGGGAGGGGTTAGGCAGCCCCAGCATTTT	CASSLDVGGVRQPQHF
TRBJ2-3	NA	15	TRBV29-1	NA	TGCAGCGTGCTCGATAGGGCCACTCCACCCGCTACGCAGTATTTT	CSVLDRATPPATQYF
TRBJ2-2	few	14	TRBV29-1	NA	TGCAGCGTTGATGGGGGTACCCACACCGGGGAGCTGTTTTTT	CSVDGGTHTGELFF
TRBJ1-4	many	15	TRBV5-1	TRBD1	TGCGCCAGCAGCACGAAAGGGGGCACTAATGAAAAACTGTTTTTT	CASSTKGGTNEKLFF
TRBJ2-1	many	16	TRBV28	NA	TGTGCCAGCAGTACTCACGGAGCGGGGACATACAATGAGCAGTTCTTC	CASSTHGAGTYNEQFF
TRBJ2-2	few	15	TRBV5-1	TRBD1	TGCGCCAGCAGCTTACAGGGGGCCGACCCCGGGGAGCTGTTTTTT	CASSLQGADPGELFF
TRBJ1-1	NA	14	TRBV4-3	NA	TGCGCCAGCAGCCTCCAGGGGCGGCATACTGAAGCTTTCTTT	CASSLQGRHTEAFF
TRBJ2-5	NA	14	TRBV20-1	TRBD2	TGCAGTGCTAGAGGAGGCGGGAGCCAAGAGACCCAGTACTTC	CSARGGGSQETQYF
TRBJ2-3	NA	17	TRBV27	NA	TGTGCCAGCAGTTTTACCCCCAGGATTTCTAGCACAGATACGCAGTATTTT	CASSFTPRISSTDTQYF
TRBJ2-1	many	15	TRBV24-1	TRBD1	TGTGCCACCAGTGATCTGGGACAGGGGGCGGATGAGCAGTTCTTC	CATSDLGQGADEQFF